This T cell receptor beta chain was sequenced in a study of blood T cell repertoires in COVID-19. Overall study context: Acute-phase and convalescent COVID-19 samples originated in the United States, Italy and Spain. Sample material is recorded as cDNA or gDNA derived from T cells, B-cell-depleted T cells, or PBMCs.

Patients from Seattle were sampled longitudinally, starting during active infection. Trimming removed 6 bases at V and 3 bases at J, with 24 bases between. This CDR3 has 18 amino acids. CDR1 and CDR2 (germline): LNHDA, SQIVND (reference sequence). The authors' processing: It was from reference gene primer amplification that nucleated cell counts were estimated. Measured with immunoSEQ multiplex PCR; TCRdb has only the in-frame clones, and not every one. That table furnishes V, J and clone size, whereas the DNA furnished D and trimming. This sample has 25,000 to 30,000 clones, with roughly 93% found just once.

V is TRBV19 and J is TRBJ2-1; D is unclear. The source material was peripheral blood. This TCR came from a woman between 70 and 85 years old with COVID-19, enrolled during active disease. CDR3 in amino acids: CASSPSFTSWRSYNEQFF. The DNA of the CDR3 is TGTGCCAGTAGCCCTTCTTTCACCTCGTGGCGGAGCTACAATGAGCAGTTCTTC.